This T cell receptor (beta chain) emerged from a study of Graves' ophthalmopathy and Graves' hyperthyroidism. The study, taken as a whole, reports: In blood appeared most of the expanded thyroid clonotypes whose frequency exceeded 0.001.

This clonotype was seen more than once but under ten times. Its antigen remains unknown. Germline V gene lookup returns CDR1 DFQATT and CDR2 SNEGSKA (reference sequence). Trimming removed 1 base at V and 2 bases at J, with 8 bases between. The CDR3 loop spans 13 amino acids. Amplified material comprised TCR beta CDR3 regions derived from RNA transcripts. Second-round multiplex PCR came after a first-round RT-PCR that employed HTBI primers. TCRdb itself ran the multiplex PCR reads through MiXCR, one entry per CDR3 protein. The data show 200,000 to 300,000 distinct CDR3 sequences, less than 55% seen once. Moderate-to-severe activity, CAS ≥3, NOSPECS ≥4 and duration under 3 months were recorded for donors with ophthalmopathy. As the starting material, 10 ml of fresh peripheral blood yielded the PBMCs.

The receptor comes from an adult man with Graves' ophthalmopathy. This chain uses TRBV20-1 with TRBJ1-1; no definite D call. Source material: peripheral blood. The CDR3 is CSARAGSNTEAFF. The CDR3 nucleotides read TGCAGTGCTAGAGCGGGGTCAAACACTGAAGCTTTCTTT.